Listed below are T cell receptor beta chains from one sample, sequenced in a study of cytomegalovirus exposure and HLA in healthy donors. Produced via immunoSEQ multiplex PCR; TCRdb's table is partial and in-frame only. The table includes 110,000 or so clones, around nine tenths detected once. Source material: PBMCs. These receptors originate from a man younger than 35 in good health and CMV-seropositive. CDR3s include the opening cysteine and the closing phenylalanine or tryptophan. The D gene is left open where the match is weak. Where a row states a size, it is once, few, many or the class of an expanded clone; other rows omit it.

D | J | size | V | DNA | CDR3
TRBD1 | TRBJ1-5 | NA | TRBV7-9 | TGTGCCAGCAGCCATGGTTTTGGGGGGCAGGGGGATGATCAGCCCCAGCATTTT | CASSHGFGGQGDDQPQHF
NA | TRBJ2-1 | NA | TRBV29-1 | TGCAGCGTTCGGGAGTACAATGAGCAGTTCTTC | CSVREYNEQFF
NA | TRBJ1-3 | once | TRBV7-8 | TGTGCCAGCAGCTTCTCCGGGGCTGGAAACACCATATATTTT | CASSFSGAGNTIYF
NA | TRBJ1-2 | NA | TRBV15 | TGTGCCACCAGCAGAGGGGAGAGGGTGGAGCGCTACACCTTC | CATSRGERVERYTF
NA | TRBJ2-1 | NA | TRBV6-5 | TGTGCCAGCAGTTACGGTGGAGACGGTGAGCAGTTCTTC | CASSYGGDGEQFF
TRBD1 | TRBJ1-4 | NA | TRBV4-3 | TGCGCCAGCAGCCTAGCCCTCATCGGGACAGCCACTGCAACTAATGAAAAACTGTTTTTT | CASSLALIGTATATNEKLFF
TRBD1 | TRBJ2-7 | NA | TRBV6-1 | TGTGCCAGCAGTGTGATCTATGGGGACAGGGGCAACTACGAGCAGTACTTC | CASSVIYGDRGNYEQYF
NA | TRBJ2-4 | NA | TRBV30 | TGTGCCTGGAGTGTACTCCAGCGGACCACCAAAAACATTCAGTACTTC | CAWSVLQRTTKNIQYF
TRBD1 | TRBJ2-7 | NA | TRBV6-1 | TGTGCCACTAATGGCCCAGGGACAGGGAGAGACGAGCAGTACTTC | CATNGPGTGRDEQYF
NA | TRBJ2-5 | NA | TRBV29-1 | TGCAGCGCTGGAAATACAGGTCCAGAGACCCAGTACTTC | CSAGNTGPETQYF
TRBD1 | TRBJ2-7 | NA | TRBV4-1 | TGCGCCAGCAGCCACCCAGGGGGCCGAAGCTCCTACGAGCAGTACTTC | CASSHPGGRSSYEQYF
TRBD1 | TRBJ1-3 | NA | TRBV7-9 | TGTGCCAGCAGCTTTCCTGGGACAGAGACCTCTAGCTCTGGAAACACCATATATTTT | CASSFPGTETSSSGNTIYF
NA | TRBJ1-3 | NA | TRBV4-1 | TGCGCCAGCAGCCAACCGGGACTTCGAGGGGGAAACACCATATATTTT | CASSQPGLRGGNTIYF
TRBD1 | TRBJ1-2 | NA | TRBV7-9 | TGTGCCAGCAGCCTCGACAGGGGGGAGGCTTATGGCTACACCTTC | CASSLDRGEAYGYTF
NA | TRBJ1-1 | NA | TRBV7-2 | TGTGCCAGCAGCTTATACCCGGCAGGGTCTGAAGCTTTCTTT | CASSLYPAGSEAFF
NA | TRBJ1-1 | NA | TRBV6-5 | TGTGCCAGCCGACAGATATACACGGGCACTGAAGCTTTCTTT | CASRQIYTGTEAFF
NA | TRBJ2-7 | NA | TRBV4-2 | TGTGCCAGCAGCCAAGAACGAGGACTAACTAACTACGAGCAGTACTTC | CASSQERGLTNYEQYF
TRBD2 | TRBJ2-1 | NA | TRBV25-1 | TGTGCCAGCAGTGGCGGGCGACTAGCGGGGGACACCTACAATGAGCAGTTCTTC | CASSGGRLAGDTYNEQFF
NA | TRBJ1-2 | NA | TRBV7-2 | TGTGCCAGCAGCTTAGGGTCCGGGTATGAGGATTACTATGGCTACACCTTC | CASSLGSGYEDYYGYTF
TRBD1 | TRBJ2-3 | NA | TRBV11-1 | TGTGCCAGCAGCGCTGGACAGGGGGGAACAGATACGCAGTATTTT | CASSAGQGGTDTQYF
TRBD2 | TRBJ2-1 | NA | TRBV7-2 | TGTGCCAGCAGCTTAGCGACTAGCGCCGCGCAGTTCTTC | CASSLATSAAQFF
NA | TRBJ1-3 | NA | TRBV7-6 | TGTGCCAGCAGCTTAGCGAGCGGATCTGGAAACACCATATATTTT | CASSLASGSGNTIYF
NA | TRBJ1-5 | NA | TRBV6-1 | TGTGCCAGCAGTGAAAACCCTATCGATCAGCCCCAGCATTTT | CASSENPIDQPQHF
TRBD2 | TRBJ2-7 | NA | TRBV15 | TGTGCCACCAGCAGAGTCTTGGGGGCGGGGGGTGTCGAGCAGTACTTC | CATSRVLGAGGVEQYF
NA | TRBJ1-1 | NA | TRBV7-9 | TGTGCCAGCAGCTTAGGTAATGGGGCGGGGGTTGAAGCTTTCTTT | CASSLGNGAGVEAFF
TRBD1 | TRBJ1-1 | NA | TRBV7-2 | TGTGCCAGCAGCCCACAGGGGGCCGGGGGCACTGAAGCTTTCTTT | CASSPQGAGGTEAFF
TRBD1 | TRBJ1-1 | NA | TRBV19 | TGTGCCAGTAGTACTAACAGGGGGAACGCTGAAGCTTTCTTT | CASSTNRGNAEAFF
NA | TRBJ1-1 | NA | TRBV7-9 | TGTGCCAGCAGCTTAGTTCCACTTAAGAGTGAAGCTTTCTTT | CASSLVPLKSEAFF
NA | TRBJ2-7 | NA | TRBV7-6 | TGTGCCAGCAGCTTAGGACAGAGTTCCTACGAGCAGTACTTC | CASSLGQSSYEQYF
NA | TRBJ1-2 | NA | TRBV29-1 | TGCAGCGTAGGAGGGAGTGGGAGCGGCTACACCTTC | CSVGGSGSGYTF
TRBD1 | TRBJ1-4 | NA | TRBV5-1 | TGCGCCAGCAGCAGTTCAGGGGGCGCAAATGAAAAACTGTTTTTT | CASSSSGGANEKLFF
NA | TRBJ2-3 | NA | TRBV6-1 | TGTGCCAGCAGTGGAAACAGGGTAGGGGATACGCAGTATTTT | CASSGNRVGDTQYF
TRBD2 | TRBJ2-7 | NA | TRBV11-2 | TGTGCCAGCAGCTCCTACATCACTAGCGGGGGGGCCGTGCAGTACTTC | CASSSYITSGGAVQYF
NA | TRBJ1-3 | NA | TRBV7-9 | TGTGCCAGCAGCTTACAGGCCTTCTCTGGAAACACCATATATTTT | CASSLQAFSGNTIYF
TRBD1 | TRBJ2-5 | NA | TRBV5-4 | TGTGCCAGCAGCTTCTGGACAGGATCCCAAGAGACCCAGTACTTC | CASSFWTGSQETQYF
TRBD1 | TRBJ1-4 | NA | TRBV4-3 | TGCGCCAGCAGCCAAAACTCAGGGGGAAATGAAAAACTGTTTTTT | CASSQNSGGNEKLFF
TRBD2 | TRBJ2-7 | NA | TRBV9 | TGTGCCAGCAGCGTAGGGCTAGCGGCACACTCCTACGAGCAGTACTTC | CASSVGLAAHSYEQYF
NA | TRBJ2-1 | once | TRBV11-3 | TGTGCCAGCAGCTTAGCTAGGGGGGGTGACAATGAGCAGTTCTTC | CASSLARGGDNEQFF
TRBD1 | TRBJ2-6 | NA | TRBV27 | TGTGCCAGCAGCGAGGGGGCGCCGGGGTATACTGGGGCCAACGTCCTGACTTTC | CASSEGAPGYTGANVLTF
NA | TRBJ2-1 | NA | TRBV27 | TGTGCCAGCAGTTTTCGTCTGCAGTTTTCCTACAATGAGCAGTTCTTC | CASSFRLQFSYNEQFF
NA | TRBJ1-1 | NA | TRBV4-3 | TGCGCCAGCAGCCAAGACCTGGGAGGGAGCACTGAAGCTTTCTTT | CASSQDLGGSTEAFF
NA | TRBJ2-1 | NA | TRBV21-1 | TGTGCCAGCAGCAAAGACGGTAGCGGGGGGGCATACAATGAGCAGTTCTTC | CASSKDGSGGAYNEQFF
TRBD2 | TRBJ2-1 | NA | TRBV27 | TGTGCCAGTGGGACTAGCGTAGGCAATGAGCAGTTCTTC | CASGTSVGNEQFF
NA | TRBJ2-7 | NA | TRBV7-9 | TGTGCCAGCAGCTTAGCGAGAGGGCAGTACGAGCAGTACTTC | CASSLARGQYEQYF
NA | TRBJ2-3 | NA | TRBV4-3 | TGCGCCAGCAGCCCGATGGCTTCAGATACGCAGTATTTT | CASSPMASDTQYF
NA | TRBJ2-7 | few | TRBV11-2 | TGTGCCAGCAGCTTCCGGGAACCGGCCTACGAGCAGTACTTC | CASSFREPAYEQYF
NA | TRBJ1-2 | few | TRBV6-6 | TGTGCCAGCAGTTACCTGGCAGGTACGGATGGCTACACCTTC | CASSYLAGTDGYTF
NA | TRBJ1-1 | once | TRBV25-1 | TGTGCCAGCAGTGCGCAACTCGGGGCTGAAGCTTTCTTT | CASSAQLGAEAFF